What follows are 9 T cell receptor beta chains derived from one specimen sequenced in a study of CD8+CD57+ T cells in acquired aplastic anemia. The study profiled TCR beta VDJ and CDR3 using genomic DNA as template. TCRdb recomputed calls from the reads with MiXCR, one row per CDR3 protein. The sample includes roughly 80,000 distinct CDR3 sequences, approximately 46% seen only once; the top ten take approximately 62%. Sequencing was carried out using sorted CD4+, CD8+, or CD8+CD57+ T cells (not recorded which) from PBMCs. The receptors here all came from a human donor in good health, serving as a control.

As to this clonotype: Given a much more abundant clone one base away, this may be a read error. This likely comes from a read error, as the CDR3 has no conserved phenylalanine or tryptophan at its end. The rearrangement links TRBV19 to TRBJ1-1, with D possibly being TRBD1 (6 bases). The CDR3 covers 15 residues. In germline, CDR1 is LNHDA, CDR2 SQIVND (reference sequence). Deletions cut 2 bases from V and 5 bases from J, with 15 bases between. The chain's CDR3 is CASSISGGEHTEAFL. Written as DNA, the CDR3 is TGTGCCAGTAGTATAAGCGGGGGCGAACATACTGAAGCTTTCCTT.

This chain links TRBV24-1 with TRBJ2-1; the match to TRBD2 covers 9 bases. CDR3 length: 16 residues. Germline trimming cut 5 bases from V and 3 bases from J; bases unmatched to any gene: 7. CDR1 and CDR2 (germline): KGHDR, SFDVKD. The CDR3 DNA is TGTGCCACCAGTGGAGGCGGGGGGGAGAACTACAATGAGCAGTTCTTC. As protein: CATSGGGGENYNEQFF.

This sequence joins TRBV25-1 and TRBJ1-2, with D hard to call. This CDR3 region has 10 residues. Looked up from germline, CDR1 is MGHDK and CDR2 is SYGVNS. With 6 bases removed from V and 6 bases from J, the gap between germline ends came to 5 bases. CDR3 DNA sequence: TGTGCCAGCAGCTCCAATGGCTACACCTTC. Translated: CASSSNGYTF.

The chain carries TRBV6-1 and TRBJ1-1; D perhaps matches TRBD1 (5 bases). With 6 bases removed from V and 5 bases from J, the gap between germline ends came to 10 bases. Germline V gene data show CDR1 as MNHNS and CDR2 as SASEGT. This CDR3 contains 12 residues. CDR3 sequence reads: CASRADTTEAFF. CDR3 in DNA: TGTGCCAGCAGAGCGGACACAACTGAAGCTTTCTTT.

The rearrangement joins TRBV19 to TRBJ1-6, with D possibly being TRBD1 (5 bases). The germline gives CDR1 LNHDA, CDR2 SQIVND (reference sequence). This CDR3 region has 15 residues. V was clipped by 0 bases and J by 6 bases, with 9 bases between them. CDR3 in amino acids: CASSIDLGVNSPLHF. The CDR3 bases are TGTGCCAGTAGTATAGATCTGGGGGTTAATTCACCCCTCCACTTT.

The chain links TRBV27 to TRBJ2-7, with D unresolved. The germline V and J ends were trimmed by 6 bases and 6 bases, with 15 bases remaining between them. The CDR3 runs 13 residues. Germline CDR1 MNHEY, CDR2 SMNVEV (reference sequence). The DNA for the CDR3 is TGTGCCAGCAGGTCCGCTGGACCTGGCGAGCAGTACTTC. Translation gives CASRSAGPGEQYF.

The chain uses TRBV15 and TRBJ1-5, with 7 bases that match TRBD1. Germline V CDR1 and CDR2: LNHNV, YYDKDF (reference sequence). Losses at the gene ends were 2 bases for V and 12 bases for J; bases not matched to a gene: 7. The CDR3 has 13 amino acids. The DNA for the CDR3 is TGTGCCACCAGCAGATGGGTGAGACAGGGCCAGCATTTT. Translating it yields CATSRWVRQGQHF.

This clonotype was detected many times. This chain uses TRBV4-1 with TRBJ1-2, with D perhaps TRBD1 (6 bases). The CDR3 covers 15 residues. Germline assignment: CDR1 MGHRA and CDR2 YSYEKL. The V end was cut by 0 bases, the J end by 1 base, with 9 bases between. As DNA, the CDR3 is TGCGCCAGCAGCCAAGAGGACAGTAGTAACTATGGCTACACCTTC. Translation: CASSQEDSSNYGYTF.

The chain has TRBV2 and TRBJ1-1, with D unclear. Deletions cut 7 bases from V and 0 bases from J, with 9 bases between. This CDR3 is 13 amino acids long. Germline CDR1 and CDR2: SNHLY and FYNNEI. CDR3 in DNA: TGTGCCAGCATCGATACAGTGAACACTGAAGCTTTCTTT. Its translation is CASIDTVNTEAFF.